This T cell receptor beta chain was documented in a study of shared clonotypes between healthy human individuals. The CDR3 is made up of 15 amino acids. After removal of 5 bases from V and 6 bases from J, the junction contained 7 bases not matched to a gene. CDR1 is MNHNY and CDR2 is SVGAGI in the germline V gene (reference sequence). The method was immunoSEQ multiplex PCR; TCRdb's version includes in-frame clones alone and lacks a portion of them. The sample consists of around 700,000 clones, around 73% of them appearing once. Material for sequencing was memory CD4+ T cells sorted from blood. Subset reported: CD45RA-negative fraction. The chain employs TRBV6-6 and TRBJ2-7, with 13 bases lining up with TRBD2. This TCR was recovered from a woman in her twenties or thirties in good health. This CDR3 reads CASSGLAGEVGEQYF. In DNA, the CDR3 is TGTGCCAGCAGTGGACTAGCGGGAGAGGTGGGCGAGCAGTACTTC.